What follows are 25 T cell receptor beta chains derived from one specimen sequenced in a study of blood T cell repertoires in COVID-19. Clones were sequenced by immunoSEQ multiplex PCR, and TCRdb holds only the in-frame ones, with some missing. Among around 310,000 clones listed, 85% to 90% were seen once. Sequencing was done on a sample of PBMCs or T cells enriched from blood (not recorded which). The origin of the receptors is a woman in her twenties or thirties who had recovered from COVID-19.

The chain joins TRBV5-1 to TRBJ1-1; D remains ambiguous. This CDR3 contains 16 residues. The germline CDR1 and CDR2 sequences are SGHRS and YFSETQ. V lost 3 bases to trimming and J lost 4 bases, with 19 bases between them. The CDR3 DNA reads TGCGCCAGCAGCTGGGGAGAGGGCGAGGGAAGCACTGAAGCTTTCTTT. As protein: CASSWGEGEGSTEAFF.

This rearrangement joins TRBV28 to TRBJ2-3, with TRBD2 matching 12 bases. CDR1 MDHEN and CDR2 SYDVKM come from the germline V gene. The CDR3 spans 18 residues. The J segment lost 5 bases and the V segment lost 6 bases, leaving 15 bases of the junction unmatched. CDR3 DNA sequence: TGTGCCAGCAGCCCAGGACTAGCGGGAATTATCAAGGGAGATACGCAGTATTTT. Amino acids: CASSPGLAGIIKGDTQYF.

CDR3 amino acids: CASSRGRPNTGELFF. CDR3 coding DNA: TGTGCCAGCTCACGGGGCAGACCGAACACCGGGGAGCTGTTTTTT. The J gene is TRBJ2-2, the V gene TRBV18; possible D gene TRBD1, 5 bases. The CDR3 spans 15 residues. Trimming removed 4 bases from V and 0 bases from J, with 9 bases in between. Germline CDR1 KGHSH, CDR2 LQKENI.

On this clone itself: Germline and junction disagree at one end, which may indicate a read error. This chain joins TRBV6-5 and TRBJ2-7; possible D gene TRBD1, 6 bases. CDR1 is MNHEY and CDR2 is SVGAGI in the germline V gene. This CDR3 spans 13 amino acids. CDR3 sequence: CASSRQETEPLVF. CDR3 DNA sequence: TGTGCCAGCAGTCGACAGGAAACGGAACCTCTGGTCTTC.

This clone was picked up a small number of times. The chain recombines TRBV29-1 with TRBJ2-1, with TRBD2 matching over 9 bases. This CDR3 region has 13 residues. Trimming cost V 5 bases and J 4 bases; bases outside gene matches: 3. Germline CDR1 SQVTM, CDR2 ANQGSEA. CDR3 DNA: TGCAGCGTTCGGCTAGCGGGGTACAATGAGCAGTTCTTC. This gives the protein CSVRLAGYNEQFF.

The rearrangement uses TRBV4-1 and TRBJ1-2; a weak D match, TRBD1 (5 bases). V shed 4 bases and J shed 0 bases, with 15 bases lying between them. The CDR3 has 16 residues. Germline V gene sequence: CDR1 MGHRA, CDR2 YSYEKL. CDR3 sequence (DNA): TGCGCCAGCAGCCGGTCAAGGACACCCACTAACTATGGCTACACCTTC. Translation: CASSRSRTPTNYGYTF.

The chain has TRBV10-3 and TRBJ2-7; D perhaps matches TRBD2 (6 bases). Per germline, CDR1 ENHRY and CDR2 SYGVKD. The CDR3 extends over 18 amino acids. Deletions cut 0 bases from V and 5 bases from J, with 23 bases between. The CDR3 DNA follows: TGTGCCATCAGTGAGTCTGCCGCTATTTTTTCAGGCGGGGACGAGCAGTACTTC. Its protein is CAISESAAIFSGGDEQYF.

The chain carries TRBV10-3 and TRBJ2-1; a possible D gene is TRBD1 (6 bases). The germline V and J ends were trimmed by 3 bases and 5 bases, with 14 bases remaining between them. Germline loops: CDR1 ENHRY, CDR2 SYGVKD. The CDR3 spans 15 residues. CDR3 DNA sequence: TGTGCCATCAGTGAAGTAGAGGGGGTTGACAATGAGCAGTTCTTC. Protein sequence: CAISEVEGVDNEQFF.

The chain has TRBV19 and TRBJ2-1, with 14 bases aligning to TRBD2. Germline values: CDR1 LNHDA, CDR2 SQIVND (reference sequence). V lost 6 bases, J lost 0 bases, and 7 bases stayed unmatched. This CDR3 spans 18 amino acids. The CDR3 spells CASSTGLAGVSSYNEQFF. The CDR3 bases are TGTGCCAGTAGCACGGGACTAGCGGGAGTTAGCTCCTACAATGAGCAGTTCTTC.

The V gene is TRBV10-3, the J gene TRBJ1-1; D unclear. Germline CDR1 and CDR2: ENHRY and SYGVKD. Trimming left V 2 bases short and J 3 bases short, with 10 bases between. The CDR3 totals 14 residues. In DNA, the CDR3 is TGTGCCATCAGTGAGGGGATCGGGGACACTGAAGCTTTCTTT. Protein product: CAISEGIGDTEAFF.

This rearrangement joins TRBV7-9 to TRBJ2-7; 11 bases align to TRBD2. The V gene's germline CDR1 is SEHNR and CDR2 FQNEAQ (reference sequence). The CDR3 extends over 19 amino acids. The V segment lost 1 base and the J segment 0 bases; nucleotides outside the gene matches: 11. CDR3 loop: CASSLGRGLAGGTSYEQYF. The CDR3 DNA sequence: TGTGCCAGCAGCTTAGGGAGGGGGCTAGCGGGAGGAACCTCCTACGAGCAGTACTTC.

CDR3 sequence reads: CSVGGQEGAEAFF. The CDR3 coding sequence is TGCAGCGTTGGGGGTCAGGAGGGTGCTGAAGCTTTCTTT. The chain has TRBV29-1 and TRBJ1-1; D gene uncertain. The CDR3 has 13 amino acids. Germline V gene sequence: CDR1 SQVTM, CDR2 ANQGSEA. Between the trimmed V and J ends, which lost 4 bases and 6 bases, there was a span of 15 bases.

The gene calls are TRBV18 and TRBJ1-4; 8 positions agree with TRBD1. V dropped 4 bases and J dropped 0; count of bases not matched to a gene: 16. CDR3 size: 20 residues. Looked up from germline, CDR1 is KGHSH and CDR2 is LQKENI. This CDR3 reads CASSRPLTGDVYATNEKLFF. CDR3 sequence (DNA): TGTGCCAGCTCACGCCCATTGACAGGGGATGTCTACGCAACTAATGAAAAACTGTTTTTT.

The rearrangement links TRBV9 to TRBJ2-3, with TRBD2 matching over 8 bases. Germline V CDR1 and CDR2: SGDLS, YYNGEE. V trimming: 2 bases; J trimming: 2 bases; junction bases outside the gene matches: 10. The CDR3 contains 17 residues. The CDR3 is CASSVGLAQFVTDTQYF. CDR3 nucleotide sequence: TGTGCCAGCAGCGTTGGACTAGCCCAGTTCGTCACAGATACGCAGTATTTT. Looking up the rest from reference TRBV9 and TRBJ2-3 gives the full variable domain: DSGVTQTPKHLITATGQRVTLRCSPRSGDLSVYWYQQSLDQGLQFLIQYYNGEERAKGNILERFSAQQFPDLHSELNLSSLELGDSALYFCASSVGLAQFVTDTQYFGPGTRLTVL.

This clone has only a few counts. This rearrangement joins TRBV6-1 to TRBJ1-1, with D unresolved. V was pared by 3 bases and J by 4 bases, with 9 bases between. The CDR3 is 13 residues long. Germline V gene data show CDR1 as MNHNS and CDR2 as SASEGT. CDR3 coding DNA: TGTGCCAGCAGTGATATGGGGAGCACTGAAGCTTTCTTT. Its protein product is CASSDMGSTEAFF.

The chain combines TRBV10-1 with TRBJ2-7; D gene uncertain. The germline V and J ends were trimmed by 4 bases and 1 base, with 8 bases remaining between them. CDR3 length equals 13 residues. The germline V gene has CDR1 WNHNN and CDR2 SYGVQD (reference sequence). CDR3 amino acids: CASSGLVSYEQYF. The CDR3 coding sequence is TGCGCCAGCAGTGGTCTAGTTTCCTACGAGCAGTACTTC.

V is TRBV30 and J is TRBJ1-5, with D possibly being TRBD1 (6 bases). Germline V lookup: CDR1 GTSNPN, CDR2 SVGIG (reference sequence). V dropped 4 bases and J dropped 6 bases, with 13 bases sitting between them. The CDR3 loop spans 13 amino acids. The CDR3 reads CAWMGGAGQPQHF. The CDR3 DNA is TGTGCCTGGATGGGGGGGGCGGGTCAGCCCCAGCATTTT.

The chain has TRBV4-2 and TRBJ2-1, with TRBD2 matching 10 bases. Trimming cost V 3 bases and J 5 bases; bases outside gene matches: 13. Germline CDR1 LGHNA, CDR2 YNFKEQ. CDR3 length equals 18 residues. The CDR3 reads CASSQVPRLAGANNEQFF. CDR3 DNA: TGTGCCAGCAGCCAGGTACCCAGGCTAGCGGGAGCCAACAATGAGCAGTTCTTC.

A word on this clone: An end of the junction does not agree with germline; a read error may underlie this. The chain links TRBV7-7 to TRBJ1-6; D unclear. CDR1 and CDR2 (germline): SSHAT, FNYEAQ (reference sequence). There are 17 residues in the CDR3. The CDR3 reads CASSFTSSGSYNSPLHF. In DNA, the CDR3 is TGTGCTAGCAGCTTTACTTCAAGCGGCTCCTATAATTCACCCCTCCACTTT.

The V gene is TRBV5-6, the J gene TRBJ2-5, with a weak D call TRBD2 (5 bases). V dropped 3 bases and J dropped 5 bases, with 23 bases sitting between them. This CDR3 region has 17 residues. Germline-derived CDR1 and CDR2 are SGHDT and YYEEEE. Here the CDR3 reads CASSYGPGGFLRETQYF. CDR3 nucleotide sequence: TGTGCCAGCAGCTACGGTCCAGGCGGGTTTCTTCGGGAGACCCAGTACTTC. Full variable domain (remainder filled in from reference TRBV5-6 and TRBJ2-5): DAGVTQSPTHLIKTRGQQVTLRCSPKSGHDTVSWYQQALGQGPQFIFQYYEEEERQRGNFPDRFSGHQFPNYSSELNVNALLLGDSALYLCASSYGPGGFLRETQYFGPGTRLLVL.

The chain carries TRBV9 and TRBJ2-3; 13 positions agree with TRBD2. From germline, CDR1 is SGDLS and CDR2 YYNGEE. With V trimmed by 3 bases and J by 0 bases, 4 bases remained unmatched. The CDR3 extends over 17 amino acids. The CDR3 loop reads CASSAELAGGSTDTQYF. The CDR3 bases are TGTGCCAGCAGCGCAGAACTAGCGGGAGGGAGCACAGATACGCAGTATTTT. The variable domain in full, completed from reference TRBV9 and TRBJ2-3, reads DSGVTQTPKHLITATGQRVTLRCSPRSGDLSVYWYQQSLDQGLQFLIQYYNGEERAKGNILERFSAQQFPDLHSELNLSSLELGDSALYFCASSAELAGGSTDTQYFGPGTRLTVL.

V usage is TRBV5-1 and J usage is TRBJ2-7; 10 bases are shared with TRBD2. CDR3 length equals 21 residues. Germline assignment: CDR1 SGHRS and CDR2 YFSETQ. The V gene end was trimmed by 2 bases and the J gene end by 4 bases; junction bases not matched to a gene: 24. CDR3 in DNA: TGCGCCAGCAGCTTTCTCCCTACTAGCGGGATAAACTTAGTGGTCCCTTACGAGCAGTACTTC. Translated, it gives CASSFLPTSGINLVVPYEQYF.

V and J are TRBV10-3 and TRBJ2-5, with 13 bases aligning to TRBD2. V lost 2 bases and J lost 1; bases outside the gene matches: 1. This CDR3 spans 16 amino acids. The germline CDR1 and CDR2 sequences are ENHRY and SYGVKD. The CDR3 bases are TGTGCCATCAGTGAGGGACTAGCGGGAGCCCAAGAGACCCAGTACTTC. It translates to CAISEGLAGAQETQYF.

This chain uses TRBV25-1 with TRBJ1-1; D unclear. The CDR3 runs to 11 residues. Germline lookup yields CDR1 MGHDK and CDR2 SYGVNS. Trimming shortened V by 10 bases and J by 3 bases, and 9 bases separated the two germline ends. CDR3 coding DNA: TGTGCCACGCGCGAGGACACTGAAGCTTTCTTT. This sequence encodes CATREDTEAFF.

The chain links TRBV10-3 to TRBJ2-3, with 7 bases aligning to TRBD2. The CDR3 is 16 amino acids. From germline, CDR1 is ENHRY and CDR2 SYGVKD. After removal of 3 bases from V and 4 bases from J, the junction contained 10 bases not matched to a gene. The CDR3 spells CAISDKSGKVADTQYF. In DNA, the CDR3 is TGTGCCATCAGTGATAAAAGCGGGAAGGTCGCAGATACGCAGTATTTT.